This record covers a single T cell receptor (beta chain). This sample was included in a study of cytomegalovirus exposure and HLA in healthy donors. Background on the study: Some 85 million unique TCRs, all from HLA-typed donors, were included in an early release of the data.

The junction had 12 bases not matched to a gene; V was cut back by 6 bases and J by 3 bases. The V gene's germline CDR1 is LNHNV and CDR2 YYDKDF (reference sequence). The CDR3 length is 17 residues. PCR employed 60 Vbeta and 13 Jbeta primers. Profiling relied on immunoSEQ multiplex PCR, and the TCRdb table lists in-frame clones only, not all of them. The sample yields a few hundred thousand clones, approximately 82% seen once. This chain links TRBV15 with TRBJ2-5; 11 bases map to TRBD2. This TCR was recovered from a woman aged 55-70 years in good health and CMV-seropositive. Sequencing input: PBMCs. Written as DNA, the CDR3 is TGTGCCACCAGGGGACTAGCGGACGATAGGTGGGAAGAGACCCAGTACTTC. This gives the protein CATRGLADDRWEETQYF.